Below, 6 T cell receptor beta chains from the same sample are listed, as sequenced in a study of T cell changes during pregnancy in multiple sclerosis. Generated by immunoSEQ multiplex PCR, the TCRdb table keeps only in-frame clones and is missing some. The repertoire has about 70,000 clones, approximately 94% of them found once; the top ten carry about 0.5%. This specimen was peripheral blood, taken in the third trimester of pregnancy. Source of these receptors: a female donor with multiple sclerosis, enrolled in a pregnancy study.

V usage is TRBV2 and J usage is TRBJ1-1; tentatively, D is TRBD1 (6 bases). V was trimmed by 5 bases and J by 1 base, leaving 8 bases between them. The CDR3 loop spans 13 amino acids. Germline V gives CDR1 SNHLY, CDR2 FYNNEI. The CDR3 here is CASSRTANTEAFF. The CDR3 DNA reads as TGTGCCAGCAGTCGGACAGCGAACACTGAAGCTTTCTTT.

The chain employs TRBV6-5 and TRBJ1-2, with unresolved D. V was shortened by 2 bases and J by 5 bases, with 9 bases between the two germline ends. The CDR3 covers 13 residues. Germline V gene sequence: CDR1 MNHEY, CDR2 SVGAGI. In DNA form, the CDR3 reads TGTGCCAGCAGTTACCGCCTGACTTATGGCTACACCTTC. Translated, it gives CASSYRLTYGYTF.

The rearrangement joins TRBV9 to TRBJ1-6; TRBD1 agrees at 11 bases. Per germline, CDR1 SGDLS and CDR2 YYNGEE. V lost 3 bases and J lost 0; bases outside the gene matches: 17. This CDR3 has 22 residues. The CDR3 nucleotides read TGTGCCAGCAGCGCCCAACCCGGGACAGGGGGGGAAAGGAGCTCCTATAATTCACCCCTCCACTTT. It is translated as CASSAQPGTGGERSSYNSPLHF.

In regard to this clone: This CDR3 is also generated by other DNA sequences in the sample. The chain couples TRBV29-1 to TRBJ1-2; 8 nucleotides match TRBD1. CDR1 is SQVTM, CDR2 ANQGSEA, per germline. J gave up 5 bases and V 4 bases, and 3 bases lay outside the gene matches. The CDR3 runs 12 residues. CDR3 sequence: CSVGGQGYGYTF. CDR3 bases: TGCAGCGTTGGTGGACAGGGTTATGGCTACACCTTC.

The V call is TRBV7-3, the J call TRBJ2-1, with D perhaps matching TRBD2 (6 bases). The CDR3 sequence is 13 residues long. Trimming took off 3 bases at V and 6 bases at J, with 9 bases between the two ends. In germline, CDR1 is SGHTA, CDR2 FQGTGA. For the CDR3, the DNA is TGTGCCAGCAGCTTGACTAGGCGCAATGAGCAGTTCTTC. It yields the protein CASSLTRRNEQFF.

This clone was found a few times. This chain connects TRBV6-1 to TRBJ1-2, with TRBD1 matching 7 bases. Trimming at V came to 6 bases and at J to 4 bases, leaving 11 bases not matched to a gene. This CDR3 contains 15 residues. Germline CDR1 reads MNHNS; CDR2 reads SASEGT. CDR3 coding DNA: TGTGCCAGCAGCCACTTGGGACAGCCACTCTATGGCTACACCTTC. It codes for CASSHLGQPLYGYTF.